A single sample is the source of the 2 T cell receptor beta chains below, sequenced in a study of spatial heterogeneity in lung cancer. Study-wide points: Mutation tallies in tumors tracked expanded intratumoral alpha and beta TCR counts.

No antigens are known for them. TCRdb fed the 5' RACE reads into MiXCR, producing one record per CDR3 protein. The sample holds 5,600 or so distinct CDR3 sequences, 4.5% to 5.5% seen once. The time point was: sample taken at primary tumor resection. The sequenced sample was lung tumor tissue, obtained at surgery. Source of these receptors: a male donor with early-stage non-small cell lung cancer.

In its sample, this clonotype was seen many times. This chain connects TRBV2 to TRBJ2-5, with 10 bases fitting TRBD2. The CDR3 contains 13 residues. Germline V CDR1 and CDR2: SNHLY, FYNNEI. The V and J ends lost 6 bases and 10 bases, in that order; junction bases with no gene match: 8. CDR3 nucleotides: TGTGCCAGCAGCCTCCTAGCGGGAGTTGACCAGTACTTC. It specifies CASSLLAGVDQYF.

This clonotype appeared many times. The chain recombines TRBV20-1 with TRBJ1-5; D possibly corresponds to TRBD1 (6 bases). Trimming left V 2 bases short and J 7 bases short, with 12 bases between. The CDR3 length is 13 residues. Germline V gene sequence: CDR1 DFQATT, CDR2 SNEGSKA (reference sequence). CDR3 loop: CSARNREGQPQHF. The CDR3 DNA is TGCAGTGCTAGAAACAGGGAAGGCCAGCCCCAGCATTTT.